This T cell receptor (beta chain) was profiled in a study of response to subunit inactivated influenza vaccine. The CDR3 has 15 residues. The germline V gene has CDR1 SGDLS and CDR2 YYNGEE. Unmatched junction bases numbered 0, after V lost 2 bases and J lost 0 bases. TCRdb re-derived calls from the RT-PCR reads in MiXCR, one entry per CDR3 protein. The sample includes roughly 710,000 distinct CDR3 sequences, about 14% seen only once; the top ten take 7.5% to 9%. The genes are TRBV9 and TRBJ2-3, with 10 bases matching TRBD2. The sample was PBMCs from blood, taken around 14 days before vaccination. The receptor was derived from a man aged 50-59 years who received an inactivated influenza vaccine. The chain's CDR3 is CASSVSGGSTDTQYF. CDR3 in DNA: TGTGCCAGCAGCGTTAGCGGGGGGAGCACAGATACGCAGTATTTT. Full variable domain (outside the CDR3, taken from reference TRBV9 and TRBJ2-3): DSGVTQTPKHLITATGQRVTLRCSPRSGDLSVYWYQQSLDQGLQFLIQYYNGEERAKGNILERFSAQQFPDLHSELNLSSLELGDSALYFCASSVSGGSTDTQYFGPGTRLTVL.